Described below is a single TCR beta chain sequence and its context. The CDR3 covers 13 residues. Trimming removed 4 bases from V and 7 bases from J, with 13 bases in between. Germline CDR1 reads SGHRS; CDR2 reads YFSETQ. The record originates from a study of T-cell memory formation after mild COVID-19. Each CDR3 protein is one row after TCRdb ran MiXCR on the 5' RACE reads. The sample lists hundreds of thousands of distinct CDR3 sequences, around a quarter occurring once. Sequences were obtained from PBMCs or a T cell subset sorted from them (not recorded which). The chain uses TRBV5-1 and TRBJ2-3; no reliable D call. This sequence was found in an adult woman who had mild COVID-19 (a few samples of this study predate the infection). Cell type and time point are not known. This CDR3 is CASSAETGHTQYF. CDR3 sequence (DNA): TGCGCCAGCAGCGCTGAGACCGGGCATACGCAGTATTTT.